This TCR beta chain was identified during a study of shared T cell receptors in the human thymus. This clone was counted only a few times. TCRdb's copy holds only in-frame clones and misses some; the assay was immunoSEQ multiplex PCR. The table shows roughly 710,000 clones, with roughly 85% occurring only once. The CDR3 runs 13 residues. V dropped 4 bases and J dropped 6; count of bases not matched to a gene: 6. Germline V lookup: CDR1 MNHNS, CDR2 SASEGT. A further study also used this sample, focusing on human thymus T cells. That paper notes: The people who donated were healthy Finnish babies having corrective surgery for congenital heart defects. Thymus pieces cut out during corrective heart surgery were the tissue that was used. Related reports documented highly overlapping thymic repertoires among unrelated individuals.

The chain joins TRBV6-1 to TRBJ2-7, with 7 bases fitting TRBD1. The clonotype was recovered from a girl under two years old with a congenital heart defect. Sequencing was done on a sample of thymocytes. The CDR3: CASSALGQAEQYF. For the CDR3, the DNA is TGTGCCAGCAGTGCTCTAGGACAGGCCGAGCAGTACTTC.